These 23 T cell receptor beta chains originate from one sample sequenced in a study of T cell changes during pregnancy in multiple sclerosis. Data came from immunoSEQ multiplex PCR; TCRdb stores just in-frame clones and leaves some out. The sample has some 76,000 clones, 80% to 95% seen once. The specimen comprised CD4+ T cells from peripheral blood mononuclear cells, sampled after pregnancy. Receptors were obtained from a female donor with multiple sclerosis, enrolled in a pregnancy study.

The V call is TRBV5-6, the J call TRBJ2-7, with D possibly being TRBD1 (5 bases). Per the germline V gene, CDR1 is SGHDT and CDR2 is YYEEEE. The V end was cut by 2 bases, the J end by 7 bases, with 10 bases between. The CDR3 consists of 12 residues. DNA for the CDR3: TGTGCCAGCAGCTTTACAGGTCTTGAGCAGTACTTC. This encodes CASSFTGLEQYF.

The chain couples TRBV6-1 to TRBJ1-2; 12 positions agree with TRBD1. From germline, CDR1 is MNHNS and CDR2 SASEGT. The CDR3 contains 17 residues. V lost 1 base to trimming and J lost 3 bases; unmatched junction nucleotides: 6. The chain's CDR3 is CASSEVGQGAGDYGYTF. The CDR3, as DNA: TGTGCCAGCAGTGAAGTGGGACAGGGGGCCGGCGACTATGGCTACACCTTC.

The genes are TRBV5-4 and TRBJ2-3; D possibly corresponds to TRBD2 (7 bases). CDR1 SGHNT and CDR2 YYREEE come from the germline V gene (reference sequence). The CDR3 runs to 16 residues. V was clipped by 1 base and J by 2 bases, with 14 bases between them. CDR3 in DNA: TGTGCCAGCAGCTTGTCGGGGGGCCACCCCACAGATACGCAGTATTTT. Protein product: CASSLSGGHPTDTQYF.

The chain uses TRBV5-4 and TRBJ1-6; no clear D. The CDR3 has 18 residues. Germline CDR1 and CDR2: SGHNT and YYREEE (reference sequence). Trimming shortened V by 4 bases and J by 4 bases, and 21 bases separated the two germline ends. CDR3 bases: TGTGCCAGCAGCCCCCCCCCGGTGGCGGGATCTTATAATTCACCCCTCCACTTT. Protein: CASSPPPVAGSYNSPLHF.

This rearrangement joins TRBV19 to TRBJ1-3, with D unresolved. The germline gives CDR1 LNHDA, CDR2 SQIVND (reference sequence). V lost 5 bases, J lost 3 bases, and 14 bases lay in between. The CDR3 spans 15 residues. CDR3 residues: CASSVGAEHGNTIYF. DNA for the CDR3: TGTGCCAGTAGTGTTGGCGCGGAGCATGGAAACACCATATATTTT.

This sequence joins TRBV5-1 and TRBJ2-5; 11 bases are a match to TRBD2. This CDR3 comprises 18 residues. V lost 1 base to trimming and J lost 4 bases; unmatched junction nucleotides: 12. Germline CDR1 is SGHRS and CDR2 is YFSETQ. The CDR3 loop is CASSLRLAGGLGRETQYF. The CDR3 DNA follows: TGCGCCAGCAGCTTGCGGCTAGCGGGGGGCCTAGGGAGAGAGACCCAGTACTTC. The full variable domain, with the rest looked up from reference TRBV5-1 and TRBJ2-5, is KAGVTQTPRYLIKTRGQQVTLSCSPISGHRSVSWYQQTPGQGLQFLFEYFSETQRNKGNFPGRFSGRQFSNSRSEMNVSTLELGDSALYLCASSLRLAGGLGRETQYFGPGTRLLVL.

This chain links TRBV2 with TRBJ2-2; 8 bases fit TRBD1. The CDR3 loop spans 16 amino acids. V was pared by 6 bases and J by 4 bases, with 10 bases of the junction left unmatched. Per germline, CDR1 SNHLY and CDR2 FYNNEI. The CDR3 region is CASSWLTGAITGELFF. CDR3 coding DNA: TGTGCCAGCAGCTGGCTGACAGGGGCGATCACCGGGGAGCTGTTTTTT.

The V gene is TRBV5-4, the J gene TRBJ2-1; tentatively, D is TRBD2 (7 bases). This CDR3 contains 15 residues. Trimming pared 0 bases from V and 7 bases from J, leaving 14 bases between. Germline V gene data show CDR1 as SGHNT and CDR2 as YYREEE (reference sequence). The CDR3 bases are TGTGCCAGCAGCTTGGCCGGGGGGCTGATAAATGAGCAGTTCTTC. This translates into CASSLAGGLINEQFF.

This sequence joins TRBV2 and TRBJ2-7; 10 nucleotides line up with TRBD1. The CDR3 is 16 residues long. CDR1 and CDR2 (germline): SNHLY, FYNNEI. Trimming cost V 6 bases and J 3 bases; bases outside gene matches: 11. The CDR3 here is CASRPTGTGADYEQYF. CDR3 bases: TGTGCCAGCAGACCTACCGGGACAGGGGCTGACTACGAGCAGTACTTC.

This clone was observed a single time. The CDR3 DNA reads TGCGCCAGCACCGCGTCCGGGGAAACCGGCACAGATACGCAGTATTTT. Amino acids: CASTASGETGTDTQYF. The chain employs TRBV5-1 and TRBJ2-3, with D perhaps matching TRBD2 (5 bases). This CDR3 spans 16 amino acids. Germline CDR1 reads SGHRS; CDR2 reads YFSETQ. The germline V and J ends were trimmed by 6 bases and 1 base, with 18 bases remaining between them.

This sequence joins TRBV9 and TRBJ2-1, with 10 nucleotides matching TRBD2. V trimming: 6 bases; J trimming: 1 base; junction bases outside the gene matches: 4. The CDR3 is 15 residues long. Germline CDR1 is SGDLS and CDR2 is YYNGEE. The CDR3 protein is CASTQREGSYNEQFF. In DNA form, the CDR3 reads TGTGCCAGCACCCAGCGGGAGGGATCCTACAATGAGCAGTTCTTC.

V is TRBV5-1 and J is TRBJ2-5; tentative D call: TRBD1 (5 bases). CDR3 length: 13 amino acids. CDR1 SGHRS and CDR2 YFSETQ come from the germline V gene. With 4 bases removed from V and 1 base from J, the gap between germline ends came to 8 bases. This CDR3 reads CASSQQAQETQYF. In DNA, the CDR3 is TGCGCCAGCAGCCAACAGGCCCAAGAGACCCAGTACTTC.

This clone was recorded a few times. This chain connects TRBV5-4 to TRBJ1-6, with D possibly matching TRBD1 (6 bases). This CDR3 is built from 14 residues. V was shortened by 1 base and J by 7 bases, with 9 bases between the two germline ends. CDR1 SGHNT and CDR2 YYREEE come from the germline V gene (reference sequence). The CDR3 sequence is CASSLQGWNSPLHF. The CDR3 region has the DNA TGTGCCAGCAGCTTGCAGGGGTGGAATTCACCCCTCCACTTT.

The chain uses TRBV19 and TRBJ2-1, with TRBD2 identical over 12 bases. This CDR3 is 16 amino acids long. Trimming took 5 bases from V and 3 from J; bases not matched to a gene: 5. Germline loops: CDR1 LNHDA, CDR2 SQIVND (reference sequence). Here the CDR3 reads CASSVAGLAGYNEQFF. The CDR3 region has the DNA TGTGCCAGTAGTGTTGCGGGACTAGCGGGCTACAATGAGCAGTTCTTC. Supplemented by reference TRBV19 and TRBJ2-1, the full variable domain reads DGGITQSPKYLFRKEGQNVTLSCEQNLNHDAMYWYRQDPGQGLRLIYYSQIVNDFQKGDIAEGYSVSREKKESFPLTVTSAQKNPTAFYLCASSVAGLAGYNEQFFGPGTRLTVL.

V usage is TRBV5-1 and J usage is TRBJ2-7; 10 bases are shared with TRBD1. CDR1 is SGHRS and CDR2 is YFSETQ in the germline V gene. The length of the CDR3 is 16 residues. The J segment lost 5 bases and the V segment lost 5 bases, leaving 13 bases of the junction unmatched. CDR3 nucleotides: TGCGCCAGCAGGACGCCACCGGGGACAGGGGACAACGAGCAGTACTTC. Translated: CASRTPPGTGDNEQYF. Filled out from reference TRBV5-1 and TRBJ2-7, the complete variable domain reads KAGVTQTPRYLIKTRGQQVTLSCSPISGHRSVSWYQQTPGQGLQFLFEYFSETQRNKGNFPGRFSGRQFSNSRSEMNVSTLELGDSALYLCASRTPPGTGDNEQYFGPGTRLTVT.

CDR3 sequence (DNA): TGTGCCAGCAGCTTGGCTGGGCGCGGGCCAGCCTACAATGAGCAGTTCTTC. Translation: CASSLAGRGPAYNEQFF. The gene calls are TRBV5-4 and TRBJ2-1, with D possibly matching TRBD2 (5 bases). The CDR3 totals 17 residues. In germline, CDR1 is SGHNT, CDR2 YYREEE (reference sequence). Trimming stripped 0 bases from V and 2 bases from J, with 15 bases between. Filled out from reference TRBV5-4 and TRBJ2-1, the complete variable domain reads ETGVTQSPTHLIKTRGQQVTLRCSSQSGHNTVSWYQQALGQGPQFIFQYYREEENGRGNFPPRFSGLQFPNYSSELNVNALELDDSALYLCASSLAGRGPAYNEQFFGPGTRLTVL.

The chain employs TRBV7-9 and TRBJ1-1; the D gene is possibly TRBD1 (5 bases). The CDR3 is made up of 18 amino acids. V was shortened by 0 bases and J by 0 bases, with 17 bases between the two germline ends. Germline values: CDR1 SEHNR, CDR2 FQNEAQ (reference sequence). CDR3: CASSLAPWRGRMNTEAFF. CDR3 in DNA: TGTGCCAGCAGCTTAGCGCCGTGGAGGGGTAGAATGAACACTGAAGCTTTCTTT.

This chain uses TRBV19 with TRBJ1-5; D might be TRBD1 (5 bases). The CDR3 sequence is 17 residues long. Per the germline V gene, CDR1 is LNHDA and CDR2 is SQIVND (reference sequence). Trimming removed 1 base at V and 0 bases at J, with 13 bases between. CDR3 nucleotides: TGTGCCAGTAGTATAGGTCCGGGACTCCCTAGCAATCAGCCCCAGCATTTT. Protein: CASSIGPGLPSNQPQHF.

The CDR3 sequence is CASSSGMYEQYF. The CDR3 coding sequence is TGTGCCAGCAGCTCAGGGATGTACGAGCAGTACTTC. The rearrangement uses TRBV7-2 and TRBJ2-7; TRBD1 might be the D (5 bases). CDR3 length: 12 residues. The germline V gene encodes CDR1 SGHTA and CDR2 FQGNSA. V was trimmed by 4 bases and J by 4 bases, leaving 8 bases between them.

This chain links TRBV19 with TRBJ2-1; the D gene is possibly TRBD2 (6 bases). CDR3 length: 17 residues. In germline, CDR1 is LNHDA, CDR2 SQIVND (reference sequence). V was pared by 5 bases and J by 0 bases, with 17 bases between. The CDR3 DNA reads as TGTGCCAGTAGTGTTGCCGGGACTTTGAGCTCCTACAATGAGCAGTTCTTC. Its protein is CASSVAGTLSSYNEQFF.

V and J are TRBV7-9 and TRBJ1-6; no definite D call. The germline gives CDR1 SEHNR, CDR2 FQNEAQ (reference sequence). V lost 1 base to trimming and J lost 4 bases, with 8 bases between them. The CDR3 sequence is 15 residues long. The DNA for the CDR3 is TGTGCCAGCAGCTTAGGGCCGTCTTATAATTCACCCCTCCACTTT. This gives the protein CASSLGPSYNSPLHF.

This chain links TRBV7-2 with TRBJ1-5, with D uncertain. Deletions cut 1 base from V and 4 bases from J, with 5 bases between. CDR1 is SGHTA, CDR2 FQGNSA, per germline. This CDR3 spans 13 amino acids. The CDR3 coding sequence is TGTGCCAGCAGCTTAGGTGAGAATCAGCCCCAGCATTTT. It yields the protein CASSLGENQPQHF.

The CDR3 here is CASRLSAEVF. Written as DNA, the CDR3 is TGTGCAAGTCGCTTATCGGCTGAGGTCTTC. The rearrangement joins TRBV12-2 to TRBJ2-1; no check of the table's D call, TRBD2, against the DNA was made. TRBV12-2 is assigned pseudogene status. This CDR3 is built from 10 residues.